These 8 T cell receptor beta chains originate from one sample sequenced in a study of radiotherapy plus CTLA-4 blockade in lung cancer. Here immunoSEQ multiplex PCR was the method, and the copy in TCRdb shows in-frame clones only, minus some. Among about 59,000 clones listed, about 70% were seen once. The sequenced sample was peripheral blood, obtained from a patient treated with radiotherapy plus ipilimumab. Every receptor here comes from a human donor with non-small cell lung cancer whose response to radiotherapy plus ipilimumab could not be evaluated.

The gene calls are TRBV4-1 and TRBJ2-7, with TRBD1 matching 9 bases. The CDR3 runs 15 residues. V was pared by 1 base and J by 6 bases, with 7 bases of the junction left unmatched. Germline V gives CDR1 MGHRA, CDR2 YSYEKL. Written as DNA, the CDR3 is TGCGCCAGCAGCCAAGCTTGGACAGGGGTTGGCGAGCAGTACTTC. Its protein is CASSQAWTGVGEQYF.

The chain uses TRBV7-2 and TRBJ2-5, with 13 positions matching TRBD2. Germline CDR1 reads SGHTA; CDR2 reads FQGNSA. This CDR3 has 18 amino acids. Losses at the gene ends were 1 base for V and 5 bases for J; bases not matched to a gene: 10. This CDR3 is CASSLGFGLAGEAETQYF. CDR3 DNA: TGTGCCAGCAGCTTAGGTTTCGGACTAGCGGGAGAGGCGGAGACCCAGTACTTC.

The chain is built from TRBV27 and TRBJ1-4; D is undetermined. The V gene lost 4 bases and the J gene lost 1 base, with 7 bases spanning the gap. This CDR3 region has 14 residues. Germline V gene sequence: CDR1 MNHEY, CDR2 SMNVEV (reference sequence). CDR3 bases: TGTGCCAGCAGTTCCCCTAGAACTAATGAAAAACTGTTTTTT. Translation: CASSSPRTNEKLFF.

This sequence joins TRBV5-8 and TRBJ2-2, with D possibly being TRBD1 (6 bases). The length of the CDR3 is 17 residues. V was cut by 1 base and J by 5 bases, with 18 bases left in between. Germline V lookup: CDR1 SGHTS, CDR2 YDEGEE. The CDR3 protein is CASSLILGRTGTGELFF. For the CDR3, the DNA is TGTGCCAGCAGCTTGATTTTAGGGCGAACAGGGACCGGGGAGCTGTTTTTT.

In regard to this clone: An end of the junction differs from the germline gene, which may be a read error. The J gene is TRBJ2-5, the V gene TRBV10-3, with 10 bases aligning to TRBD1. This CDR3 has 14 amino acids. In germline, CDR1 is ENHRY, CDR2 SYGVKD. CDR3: CAITEDRGQETQYF. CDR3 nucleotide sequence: TGTGCCATCACTGAGGACAGGGGGCAAGAGACCCAGTACTTC.

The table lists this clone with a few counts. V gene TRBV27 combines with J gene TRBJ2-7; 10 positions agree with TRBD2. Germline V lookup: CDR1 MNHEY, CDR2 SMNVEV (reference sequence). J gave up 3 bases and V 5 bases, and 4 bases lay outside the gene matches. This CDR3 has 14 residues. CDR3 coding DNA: TGTGCCAGCAGTAGCGGGAGGGCCGTCTACGAGCAGTACTTC. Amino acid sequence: CASSSGRAVYEQYF.

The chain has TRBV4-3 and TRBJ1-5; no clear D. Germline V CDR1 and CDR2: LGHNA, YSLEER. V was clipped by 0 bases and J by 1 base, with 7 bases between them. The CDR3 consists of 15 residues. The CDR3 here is CASSQDPQSNQPQHF. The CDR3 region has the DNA TGCGCCAGCAGCCAAGATCCGCAGAGCAATCAGCCCCAGCATTTT.

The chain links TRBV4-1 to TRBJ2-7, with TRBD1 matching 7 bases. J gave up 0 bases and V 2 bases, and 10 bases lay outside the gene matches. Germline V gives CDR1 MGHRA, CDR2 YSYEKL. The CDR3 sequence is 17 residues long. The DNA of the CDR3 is TGCGCCAGCAGCCAATCCCCCGGGACAGTAGGCTCCTACGAGCAGTACTTC. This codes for CASSQSPGTVGSYEQYF.